This is a list of T cell receptor beta chains from one sample in a study of T cell responses to AZD1222 COVID-19 vaccine. TCRdb's table, derived via immunoSEQ multiplex PCR, lists solely in-frame clones and lacks some. The table lists 150,000 to 190,000 clones, more than 85% of them singletons. Sequenced here: peripheral blood, sampled after recovery from COVID-19. These receptors came from an adult who had recovered from COVID-19. Each CDR3 is given with its conserved first and last residue. D genes are given only for firm matches. The size of a clone is reported for some rows only, either as once, few or many, or as a class for expanded clones.

d_call j_call v_call clone_size cdr3_aa cdr3_nt
NA TRBJ1-5 TRBV19 NA CASSTDPHSNQPQHF TGTGCCAGTAGTACGGACCCACATAGCAATCAGCCCCAGCATTTT
TRBD2 TRBJ2-2 TRBV7-8 NA CASSWGLAGPNTGELFF TGTGCCAGCAGCTGGGGACTAGCGGGACCGAACACCGGGGAGCTGTTTTTT
TRBD1 TRBJ1-2 TRBV6-1 NA CASSETGTGYGYTF TGTGCCAGCAGTGAGACCGGGACAGGCTATGGCTACACCTTC
NA TRBJ2-3 TRBV2 NA CASSEAPANTQYF TGTGCCAGCAGTGAAGCGCCAGCGAATACGCAGTATTTT
NA TRBJ2-1 TRBV7-8 NA CASSRGGESYNEQFF TGTGCCAGCAGCCGAGGGGGGGAGTCCTACAATGAGCAGTTCTTC
NA TRBJ2-3 TRBV7-9 NA CASSFTGSTDTQYF TGTGCCAGCAGCTTCACCGGGAGCACAGATACGCAGTATTTT
NA TRBJ1-3 TRBV2 NA CASSEEVGNTIYF TGTGCCAGCAGTGAAGAAGTGGGGAACACCATATATTTT
NA TRBJ1-2 TRBV28 NA CASRPNGGTYGYTF TGTGCCAGCAGGCCCAACGGCGGGACCTATGGCTACACCTTC
NA TRBJ2-3 TRBV7-3 NA CASSSPGTKADTQYF TGTGCCAGCAGCTCCCCCGGGACAAAAGCAGATACGCAGTATTTT
TRBD1 TRBJ1-6 TRBV6-5 NA CASSYYLGQGVSPLHF TGTGCCAGCAGTTACTACCTTGGACAGGGGGTTTCACCCCTCCACTTT
TRBD2 TRBJ2-7 TRBV7-2 NA CASSLVGLAGVRTYEQYF TGTGCCAGCAGCTTAGTAGGCCTAGCGGGAGTTCGCACCTACGAGCAGTACTTC
NA TRBJ2-1 TRBV5-1 NA CASSFRTGPDNEQFF TGCGCCAGCAGCTTCAGGACGGGACCAGACAATGAGCAGTTCTTC
TRBD1 TRBJ1-1 TRBV19 NA CASASYRGSGTEAFF TGTGCCAGCGCCTCCTACAGGGGTAGTGGAACTGAAGCTTTCTTT
TRBD2 TRBJ2-3 TRBV28 NA CASSLSAAGGSDTQYF TGTGCCAGCAGTTTATCAGCGGCGGGAGGGTCAGATACGCAGTATTTT
NA TRBJ1-2 TRBV11-2 NA CASSLEGDNNYGYTF TGTGCCAGCAGCTTAGAGGGGGACAATAACTATGGCTACACCTTC
NA TRBJ2-7 TRBV6-5 NA CASTERKNNEQYF TGTGCCAGCACCGAACGGAAAAACAACGAGCAGTACTTC
NA TRBJ1-2 TRBV19 NA CASSLYVQVNYGYTF TGTGCCAGTAGTCTATACGTACAGGTTAACTATGGCTACACCTTC
NA TRBJ1-1 TRBV5-1 NA CASSLNEALSGTEAFF TGCGCCAGCAGCTTGAACGAAGCCCTAAGCGGGACTGAAGCTTTCTTT
TRBD1 TRBJ2-7 TRBV11-2 once CASSLGRGQEQYF TGTGCCAGCAGCTTAGGCAGGGGGCAAGAGCAGTACTTC
NA TRBJ2-7 TRBV10-3 NA CATGQTGILLEGEQYF TGTGCCACGGGACAGACCGGTATCCTATTGGAGGGCGAGCAGTACTTC
TRBD1 TRBJ2-2 TRBV2 NA CASRGGTGGTGELFF TGTGCCAGCAGGGGCGGGACAGGGGGCACCGGGGAGCTGTTTTTT
NA TRBJ2-1 TRBV7-2 NA CASSLKQGGNEQFF TGTGCCAGCAGCTTAAAACAGGGGGGGAATGAGCAGTTCTTC
NA TRBJ1-1 TRBV7-3 few CASSLQGRDTEAFF TGTGCCAGCAGCTTACAGGGACGGGACACTGAAGCTTTCTTT
NA TRBJ2-1 TRBV5-6 NA CASSLGGREQFF TGTGCCAGCAGCTTGGGGGGGCGGGAGCAGTTCTTC